A selection of T cell receptor beta chains follows, all from one sample in a study of shared clonotypes between healthy human individuals. Repertoires were generated with immunoSEQ multiplex PCR, while TCRdb's copy carries only in-frame clones and drops some. The sample has around 1.9 million clones, about 93% seen once. Sequences were obtained from naive CD8+ T cells from PBMCs. The source is a young man in good health. Some clones in this sample may be carry-over from other donors' samples. The CDR3 runs from the conserved cysteine through the conserved F or W. Each record gives: J gene, D gene, V gene, clone size, CDR3 protein, CDR3 DNA. D genes are given only for firm matches. Clone size appears in some rows only: once, few, many, or a class for an expanded clone.

j_call: TRBJ1-1; d_call: -; v_call: TRBV19; clone_size: -; cdr3_aa: CASSILGVNTEAFF; cdr3_nt: TGTGCCAGTAGTATCCTCGGCGTGAACACTGAAGCTTTCTTT
j_call: TRBJ2-2; d_call: TRBD1; v_call: TRBV10-1; clone_size: -; cdr3_aa: CASSETGGYTGELFF; cdr3_nt: TGCGCCAGCAGTGAGACAGGGGGATACACCGGGGAGCTGTTTTTT
j_call: TRBJ1-5; d_call: -; v_call: TRBV14; clone_size: -; cdr3_aa: CASSQDSRTGPQHF; cdr3_nt: TGTGCCAGCAGCCAAGATAGTCGGACGGGGCCCCAGCATTTT
j_call: TRBJ2-7; d_call: TRBD1; v_call: TRBV10-3; clone_size: few; cdr3_aa: CAISEGTGSSYEQYF; cdr3_nt: TGTGCCATCAGTGAGGGGACAGGTTCATCCTACGAGCAGTACTTC
j_call: TRBJ1-2; d_call: -; v_call: TRBV27; clone_size: once; cdr3_aa: CASSFGAGAYGYTF; cdr3_nt: TGTGCCAGCAGTTTCGGAGCAGGGGCCTATGGCTACACCTTC
j_call: TRBJ2-7; d_call: TRBD2; v_call: TRBV27; clone_size: -; cdr3_aa: CASSLAGDSYEQYF; cdr3_nt: TGTGCCAGCAGTTTAGCGGGAGACTCCTACGAGCAGTACTTC
j_call: TRBJ1-5; d_call: -; v_call: TRBV4-1; clone_size: -; cdr3_aa: CASSRPDRFNQPQHF; cdr3_nt: TGCGCCAGCAGCCGCCCCGACAGATTCAATCAGCCCCAGCATTTT
j_call: TRBJ2-1; d_call: TRBD2; v_call: TRBV9; clone_size: -; cdr3_aa: CASSVGLADNEQFF; cdr3_nt: TGTGCCAGCAGCGTAGGCCTAGCGGACAATGAGCAGTTCTTC
j_call: TRBJ2-7; d_call: -; v_call: TRBV4-3; clone_size: -; cdr3_aa: CASSQTRWSYEQYF; cdr3_nt: TGCGCCAGCAGCCAAACACGGTGGTCCTACGAGCAGTACTTC
j_call: TRBJ2-5; d_call: TRBD2; v_call: TRBV7-8; clone_size: -; cdr3_aa: CASSKTFGAGGVTQYF; cdr3_nt: TGTGCCAGCAGCAAAACCTTCGGTGCGGGAGGGGTGACCCAGTACTTC
j_call: TRBJ2-7; d_call: -; v_call: TRBV7-3; clone_size: -; cdr3_aa: CASSPGLNYEQYF; cdr3_nt: TGTGCCAGCAGCCCGGGACTCAACTACGAGCAGTACTTC
j_call: TRBJ1-1; d_call: -; v_call: TRBV7-8; clone_size: -; cdr3_aa: CASSLALAPSNTEAFF; cdr3_nt: TGTGCCAGCAGCTTAGCGTTGGCCCCTTCTAACACTGAAGCTTTCTTT
j_call: TRBJ2-7; d_call: -; v_call: TRBV27; clone_size: -; cdr3_aa: CASSFSAGPVGYEQYF; cdr3_nt: TGTGCCAGCAGTTTTTCGGCGGGGCCCGTGGGATACGAGCAGTACTTC
j_call: TRBJ1-1; d_call: TRBD1; v_call: TRBV6-1; clone_size: -; cdr3_aa: CATPGQLNTEAFF; cdr3_nt: TGTGCCACCCCGGGACAGTTGAACACTGAAGCTTTCTTT
j_call: TRBJ2-2; d_call: TRBD2; v_call: TRBV9; clone_size: -; cdr3_aa: CASSASGSGAGELFF; cdr3_nt: TGTGCCAGCAGCGCTAGCGGGAGTGGTGCCGGGGAGCTGTTTTTT
j_call: TRBJ2-5; d_call: TRBD2; v_call: TRBV11-2; clone_size: -; cdr3_aa: CASSIGLAGEQETQYF; cdr3_nt: TGTGCCAGCAGCATTGGACTAGCGGGCGAACAAGAGACCCAGTACTTC
j_call: TRBJ2-7; d_call: TRBD2; v_call: TRBV4-2; clone_size: -; cdr3_aa: CASSQETGTSWYEQYF; cdr3_nt: TGTGCCAGCAGCCAAGAGACCGGGACTAGCTGGTACGAGCAGTACTTC
j_call: TRBJ2-1; d_call: -; v_call: TRBV12-1; clone_size: -; cdr3_aa: CASDSQLGANEQFF; cdr3_nt: TGTGCCAGCGATTCCCAGTTGGGGGCGAATGAGCAGTTCTTC
j_call: TRBJ2-1; d_call: -; v_call: TRBV2; clone_size: once; cdr3_aa: CASRVPGGLANEQFF; cdr3_nt: TGTGCCAGCAGGGTGCCAGGTGGACTCGCCAATGAGCAGTTCTTC
j_call: TRBJ1-1; d_call: -; v_call: TRBV6-1; clone_size: -; cdr3_aa: CASSDLRRINTEAFF; cdr3_nt: TGTGCCAGCAGTGACCTCCGACGGATCAACACTGAAGCTTTCTTT
j_call: TRBJ2-7; d_call: -; v_call: TRBV7-9; clone_size: -; cdr3_aa: CASSQFYGEQYF; cdr3_nt: TGTGCCAGCAGCCAATTCTATGGCGAGCAGTACTTC
j_call: TRBJ2-7; d_call: -; v_call: TRBV6-1; clone_size: -; cdr3_aa: CASSGPTGTQSYEQYF; cdr3_nt: TGTGCCAGCAGTGGGCCGACCGGGACTCAATCCTACGAGCAGTACTTC
j_call: TRBJ2-7; d_call: -; v_call: TRBV27; clone_size: -; cdr3_aa: CASSLGGAGEQYF; cdr3_nt: TGTGCCAGCAGTTTAGGAGGGGCGGGCGAGCAGTACTTC